Listed here are 32 T cell receptor beta chains from one sample, sequenced in a study of PD-L1 blockade in urothelial cancer. TCRdb's copy holds only in-frame clones and misses some; the assay was immunoSEQ multiplex PCR. This table holds around 120,000 clones, around 85% found once. The material was PBMCs, obtained around atezolizumab (anti-PD-L1) treatment. The receptors were sampled from a man aged 50-59 years with urothelial cancer.

The chain is built from TRBV5-4 and TRBJ1-2; D uncertain. Looked up from germline, CDR1 is SGHNT and CDR2 is YYREEE (reference sequence). The CDR3 is 15 amino acids. V lost 1 base, J lost 2 bases, and 12 bases lay in between. CDR3: CASSLSFTDNYGYTF. The CDR3 coding sequence is TGTGCCAGCAGCTTGTCCTTTACAGACAACTATGGCTACACCTTC.

This clone appeared once. The sample contains more than one DNA sequence encoding this CDR3. The chain is built from TRBV5-1 and TRBJ2-7; no reliable D call. V gave up 4 bases and J gave up 3 bases, with 8 bases separating them. This CDR3 spans 12 amino acids. The germline CDR1 and CDR2 sequences are SGHRS and YFSETQ. The CDR3 region has the DNA TGCGCCAGCAGCAGTAACAGCTACGAGCAGTACTTC. As protein: CASSSNSYEQYF.

V usage is TRBV6-4 and J usage is TRBJ1-2; TRBD1 might be the D (5 bases). Germline CDR1 reads MRHNA; CDR2 reads SNTAGT. Trimming took 8 bases from V and 4 from J, leaving 17 bases between them. CDR3 size: 14 residues. The CDR3 nucleotides are TGTGCCAGCCTTGATGACAGAATCAGCTATGGCTACACCTTC. It translates to CASLDDRISYGYTF.

This rearrangement joins TRBV6-1 to TRBJ1-1, with D hard to call. V lost 1 base, J lost 0 bases, and 9 bases lay in between. The CDR3 extends over 15 amino acids. The germline gives CDR1 MNHNS, CDR2 SASEGT. In nucleotides, the CDR3 is TGTGCCAGCAGTGAAGGAAGGAGGCTGAACACTGAAGCTTTCTTT. Translating gives CASSEGRRLNTEAFF.

The V gene is TRBV28, the J gene TRBJ2-3; D remains unclear. The CDR3 extends over 13 amino acids. The germline V gene encodes CDR1 MDHEN and CDR2 SYDVKM. The V and J ends lost 2 bases and 2 bases respectively, with 5 bases between them. CDR3 DNA: TGTGCCAGCAGTTTAGGCAACACAGATACGCAGTATTTT. It is translated as CASSLGNTDTQYF.

V gene TRBV5-1 combines with J gene TRBJ2-6; D is possibly TRBD2 (5 bases). V dropped 3 bases and J dropped 0 bases, with 19 bases sitting between them. This CDR3 has 19 residues. Per the germline V gene, CDR1 is SGHRS and CDR2 is YFSETQ. DNA for the CDR3: TGCGCCAGCAGCTCCCGTCGAGGGTTTTCCGACTCTGGGGCCAACGTCCTGACTTTC. Amino acids: CASSSRRGFSDSGANVLTF.

There are a few counts of this clone. The V call is TRBV27, the J call TRBJ2-1, with D hard to call. Germline CDR1 reads MNHEY; CDR2 reads SMNVEV (reference sequence). V was trimmed by 8 bases and J by 4 bases, leaving 15 bases between them. CDR3 length equals 14 residues. DNA of the CDR3: TGTGCCAGCGCCGAGCTGTCGATTTACAATGAGCAGTTCTTC. As protein: CASAELSIYNEQFF.

The chain uses TRBV7-2 and TRBJ2-5, with 8 bases aligning to TRBD2. Per the germline V gene, CDR1 is SGHTA and CDR2 is FQGNSA. Unmatched junction bases numbered 13, after V lost 1 base and J lost 6 bases. CDR3 size: 17 residues. In nucleotides, the CDR3 is TGTGCCAGCAGCTTAGGAAGGGGGACTAGGGTTCGTCAGACCCAGTACTTC. It is translated as CASSLGRGTRVRQTQYF.

The rearrangement uses TRBV18 and TRBJ1-6; D ambiguous. CDR3 length: 15 amino acids. The germline V and J ends were trimmed by 2 bases and 1 base, with 6 bases remaining between them. The germline gives CDR1 KGHSH, CDR2 LQKENI. For the CDR3, the DNA is TGTGCCAGCTCACCAGAGTTTTCCTATAATTCACCCCTCCACTTT. Protein sequence: CASSPEFSYNSPLHF. Complete variable domain (other parts from reference TRBV18 and TRBJ1-6): NAGVMQNPRHLVRRRGQEARLRCSPMKGHSHVYWYRQLPEEGLKFMVYLQKENIIDESGMPKERFSAEFPKEGPSILRIQQVVRGDSAAYFCASSPEFSYNSPLHFGNGTRLTVT.

The chain employs TRBV5-1 and TRBJ2-7, with 8 bases matching TRBD2. This CDR3 has 15 residues. Per the germline V gene, CDR1 is SGHRS and CDR2 is YFSETQ. After removal of 2 bases from V and 5 bases from J, the junction contained 9 bases not matched to a gene. CDR3 nucleotides: TGCGCCAGCAGCTTCCAGCGGGAGCTCAGTGACGAGCAGTACTTC. Its protein is CASSFQRELSDEQYF.

The chain recombines TRBV5-1 with TRBJ1-5; 8 bases are shared with TRBD1. CDR1 is SGHRS and CDR2 is YFSETQ in the germline V gene. The CDR3 has 15 amino acids. V lost 0 bases and J lost 3; bases outside the gene matches: 2. This chain's CDR3 is CASSLGGQANQPQHF. Written as DNA, the CDR3 is TGCGCCAGCAGCTTGGGGGGACAGGCCAATCAGCCCCAGCATTTT.

The chain links TRBV9 to TRBJ2-1; a possible D gene is TRBD2 (6 bases). The CDR3 totals 15 residues. Trimming stripped 0 bases from V and 2 bases from J, with 9 bases between. Germline CDR1 SGDLS, CDR2 YYNGEE. The CDR3 DNA reads TGTGCCAGCAGCGTAGCCGGGACTGCCTACAATGAGCAGTTCTTC. It encodes CASSVAGTAYNEQFF.

The CDR3 here is CASRGGSSNSPLHF. The CDR3 region has the DNA TGTGCCAGCAGAGGAGGCAGCAGTAATTCACCCCTCCACTTT. This sequence joins TRBV25-1 and TRBJ1-6; D unresolved. The CDR3 has 14 residues. Deletions cut 6 bases from V and 6 bases from J, with 12 bases between. Germline V gene lookup returns CDR1 MGHDK and CDR2 SYGVNS.

V usage is TRBV7-2 and J usage is TRBJ2-1; 8 bases fit TRBD1. The J segment lost 4 bases and the V segment lost 6 bases, leaving 8 bases of the junction unmatched. CDR3 length: 15 amino acids. CDR1 is SGHTA and CDR2 is FQGNSA in the germline V gene. CDR3: CASRGQGALYNEQFF. The DNA for the CDR3 is TGTGCCAGCAGGGGCCAGGGGGCTTTGTACAATGAGCAGTTCTTC.

The rearrangement links TRBV11-2 to TRBJ2-3; tentatively, D is TRBD1 (5 bases). CDR1 and CDR2 (germline): SGHAT, FQNNGV. The CDR3 is made up of 14 amino acids. Trimming shortened V by 8 bases and J by 3 bases, and 15 bases separated the two germline ends. CDR3: CASRHDRPTDTQYF. CDR3 bases: TGTGCCAGCCGTCACGACAGACCTACAGATACGCAGTATTTT.

The rearrangement joins TRBV21-1 to TRBJ1-4. TRBV21-1 is given as a pseudogene. This CDR3 has 13 residues. The CDR3 nucleotides are TGTGCCAGCCCCCATTGGAGGGCTGGGAAACTGTTTTTT. Translation gives CASPHWRAGKLFF.

The chain couples TRBV11-2 to TRBJ1-1; the D gene is possibly TRBD1 (6 bases). Germline CDR1 SGHAT, CDR2 FQNNGV. The CDR3 runs 13 residues. The ends were cut back, 5 bases at V and 8 bases at J, with 15 bases in the middle. The CDR3 sequence is CASSPRQDSEAFF. In nucleotides, the CDR3 is TGTGCCAGCAGCCCTAGACAGGATAGCGAAGCTTTCTTT.

The V gene is TRBV10-1, the J gene TRBJ1-2; D may be TRBD1 (5 bases). Germline values: CDR1 WNHNN, CDR2 SYGVQD (reference sequence). The CDR3 loop spans 13 amino acids. V was clipped by 4 bases and J by 7 bases, with 13 bases between them. In DNA, the CDR3 is TGCGCCAGCAGTGCCGGGGGGAATCGTGGCTACACCTTC. Protein sequence: CASSAGGNRGYTF.

The J gene is TRBJ1-6, the V gene TRBV28; 7 nucleotides align to TRBD1. Germline trimming cut 3 bases from V and 7 bases from J; bases unmatched to any gene: 9. Germline CDR1 MDHEN, CDR2 SYDVKM. CDR3 length: 16 amino acids. CDR3 bases: TGTGCCAGCAGTTTTTCCCGCGGGACAGCAAATTCACCCCTCCACTTT. This encodes CASSFSRGTANSPLHF.

A single count supports this clone. The V and J genes are TRBV7-9 and TRBJ2-7; 10 bases map to TRBD2. Germline CDR1 SEHNR, CDR2 FQNEAQ (reference sequence). The CDR3 spans 18 residues. V trimming: 3 bases; J trimming: 1 base; junction bases outside the gene matches: 12. The DNA for the CDR3 is TGTGCCAGCAGCTTGCACCTGCCTAGCGGGAGTCGGTCCTACGAGCAGTACTTC. It translates to CASSLHLPSGSRSYEQYF.

This clone appeared a single time. The V and J genes are TRBV18 and TRBJ2-7; D ambiguous. The V end lost 0 bases, the J end lost 2 bases, and 8 bases lay between the germline ends. The germline V gene has CDR1 KGHSH and CDR2 LQKENI. The CDR3 is 14 residues long. DNA of the CDR3: TGTGCCAGCTCACCACCGGGCAGAACCTACGAGCAGTACTTC. It encodes CASSPPGRTYEQYF.

This chain uses TRBV7-3 with TRBJ2-2; the match to TRBD1 covers 9 bases. With V trimmed by 5 bases and J by 5 bases, 6 bases remained unmatched. CDR3 size: 15 residues. Germline assignment: CDR1 SGHTA and CDR2 FQGTGA. CDR3 in DNA: TGTGCCAGCAGCAACACAGGGGGCAGTACCGGGGAGCTGTTTTTT. This codes for CASSNTGGSTGELFF. The full variable domain, completed using reference TRBV7-3 and TRBJ2-2, is GAGVSQTPSNKVTEKGKYVELRCDPISGHTALYWYRQSLGQGPEFLIYFQGTGAADDSGLPNDRFFAVRPEGSVSTLKIQRTERGDSAVYLCASSNTGGSTGELFFGEGSRLTVL.

This rearrangement joins TRBV6-5 to TRBJ2-3; the D gene is possibly TRBD1 (5 bases). This CDR3 has 15 residues. Deletions cut 8 bases from V and 0 bases from J, with 15 bases between. Germline CDR1 MNHEY, CDR2 SVGAGI. The CDR3 DNA follows: TGTGCCAGCTCCTTACAAGGGGTGAGCACAGATACGCAGTATTTT. Translation gives CASSLQGVSTDTQYF.

V is TRBV7-9 and J is TRBJ2-7, with 7 bases aligning to TRBD2. Trimming removed 5 bases from V and 1 base from J; junction bases left unmatched: 8. In germline, CDR1 is SEHNR, CDR2 FQNEAQ (reference sequence). CDR3 length: 15 amino acids. In DNA, the CDR3 is TGTGCCAGCAGCCTTGGGACTACCTTATCCTACGAGCAGTACTTC. Its translation is CASSLGTTLSYEQYF.

This chain joins TRBV10-3 and TRBJ2-1, with TRBD2 matching over 15 bases. The CDR3 loop spans 20 amino acids. Germline-derived CDR1 and CDR2 are ENHRY and SYGVKD. The junction had 13 bases not matched to a gene; V was cut back by 7 bases and J by 0 bases. The CDR3 DNA reads as TGTGCCATCATGCTGGGGGGACTAGCGGGAGGCCGAAGCTCCTACAATGAGCAGTTCTTC. Amino acid sequence: CAIMLGGLAGGRSSYNEQFF.

The chain has TRBV19 and TRBJ2-3; 7 bases map to TRBD1. This CDR3 has 16 residues. V shed 4 bases, J shed 0 bases, and the junction held 7 bases outside the gene matches. Germline V gene lookup returns CDR1 LNHDA and CDR2 SQIVND (reference sequence). The CDR3 region is CASSTGTATSTDTQYF. As DNA, the CDR3 is TGTGCCAGTAGTACGGGGACAGCCACTAGCACAGATACGCAGTATTTT.

The genes are TRBV11-2 and TRBJ2-2, with D perhaps matching TRBD2 (6 bases). The CDR3 sequence is 16 residues long. V dropped 1 base and J dropped 5 bases, with 14 bases sitting between them. Germline V gene lookup returns CDR1 SGHAT and CDR2 FQNNGV. The CDR3 sequence: CASSLVSGSGTGELFF. The CDR3 DNA is TGTGCCAGCAGCTTAGTAAGCGGTAGCGGAACCGGGGAGCTGTTTTTT.

This clone was detected once. The CDR3 loop reads CASSPPSGRNEQFF. In nucleotides, the CDR3 is TGTGCCAGCTCACCACCTAGCGGGAGGAATGAGCAGTTCTTC. The chain employs TRBV18 and TRBJ2-1, with TRBD2 matching 10 bases. J lost 7 bases, V lost 0 bases, and 0 bases had no gene match. In germline, CDR1 is KGHSH, CDR2 LQKENI. CDR3 length: 14 residues.

Written as DNA, the CDR3 is TGTGCCAGTAGAGAGACTAGCGGGAGATTCGGTGAGCAGTTCTTC. As protein: CASRETSGRFGEQFF. V is TRBV19 and J is TRBJ2-1; 12 bases line up with TRBD2. This CDR3 has 15 amino acids. With 6 bases clipped from V and 9 bases from J, the junction kept 9 bases outside the gene matches. CDR1 is LNHDA and CDR2 is SQIVND in the germline V gene (reference sequence).

V usage is TRBV4-2 and J usage is TRBJ2-7, with 8 positions matching TRBD2. The CDR3 is made up of 16 amino acids. Germline CDR1 LGHNA, CDR2 YNFKEQ. Losses at the gene ends were 3 bases for V and 3 bases for J; bases not matched to a gene: 10. The CDR3 protein is CASSHSTGTRGYEQYF. The CDR3 DNA reads as TGTGCCAGCAGCCACAGTACCGGGACTAGGGGCTACGAGCAGTACTTC.

The chain employs TRBV9 and TRBJ2-5; 11 positions match TRBD2. V was pared by 0 bases and J by 4 bases, with 5 bases of the junction left unmatched. Per the germline V gene, CDR1 is SGDLS and CDR2 is YYNGEE. The CDR3 is 16 amino acids. CDR3 DNA: TGTGCCAGCAGCGTAGGCCTAGCGGGAGGTTTAGAGACCCAGTACTTC. Its translation: CASSVGLAGGLETQYF.

The chain carries TRBV5-4 and TRBJ1-4; D possibly corresponds to TRBD1 (5 bases). Germline CDR1 reads SGHNT; CDR2 reads YYREEE (reference sequence). Trimming removed 4 bases from V and 3 bases from J, with 10 bases in between. The CDR3 extends over 14 amino acids. Written as DNA, the CDR3 is TGTGCCAGCAGCATCGGGGGGGCTAATGAAAAACTGTTTTTT. Its translation is CASSIGGANEKLFF.